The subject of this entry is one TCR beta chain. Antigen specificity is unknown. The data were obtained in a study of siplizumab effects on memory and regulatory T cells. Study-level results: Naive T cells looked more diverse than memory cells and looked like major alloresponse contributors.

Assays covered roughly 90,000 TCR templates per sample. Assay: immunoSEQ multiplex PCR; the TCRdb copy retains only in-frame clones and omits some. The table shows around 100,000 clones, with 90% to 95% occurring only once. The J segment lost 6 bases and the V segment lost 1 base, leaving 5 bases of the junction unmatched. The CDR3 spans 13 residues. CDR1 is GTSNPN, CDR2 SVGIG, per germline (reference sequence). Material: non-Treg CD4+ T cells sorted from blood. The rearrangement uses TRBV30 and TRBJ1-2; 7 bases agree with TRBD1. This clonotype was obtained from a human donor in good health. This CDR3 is CAWSADRAHGYTF. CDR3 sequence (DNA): TGTGCCTGGAGTGCCGACAGGGCCCATGGCTACACCTTC.